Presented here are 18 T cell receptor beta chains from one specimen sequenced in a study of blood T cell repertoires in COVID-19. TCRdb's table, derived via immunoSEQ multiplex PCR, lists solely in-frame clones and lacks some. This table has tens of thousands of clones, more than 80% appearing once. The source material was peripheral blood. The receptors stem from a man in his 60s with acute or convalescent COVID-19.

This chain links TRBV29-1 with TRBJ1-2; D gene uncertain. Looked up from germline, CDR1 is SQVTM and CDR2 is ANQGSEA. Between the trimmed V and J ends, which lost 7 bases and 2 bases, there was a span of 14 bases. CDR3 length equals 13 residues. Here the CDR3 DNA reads TGCAGCGCGGGTCGGGATAGGAACTATGGCTACACCTTC. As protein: CSAGRDRNYGYTF.

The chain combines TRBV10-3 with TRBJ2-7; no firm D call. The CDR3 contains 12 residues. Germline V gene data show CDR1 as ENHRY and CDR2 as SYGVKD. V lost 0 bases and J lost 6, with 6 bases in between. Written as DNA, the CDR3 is TGTGCCATCAGTGAGTCCGGCGGCGAGCAGTACTTC. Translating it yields CAISESGGEQYF.

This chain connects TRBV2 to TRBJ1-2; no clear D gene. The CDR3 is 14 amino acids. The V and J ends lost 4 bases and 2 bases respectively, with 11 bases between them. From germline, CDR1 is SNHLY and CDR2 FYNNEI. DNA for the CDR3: TGTGCCAGCAGTGTGAGTCGGTCAAACTATGGCTACACCTTC. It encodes CASSVSRSNYGYTF.

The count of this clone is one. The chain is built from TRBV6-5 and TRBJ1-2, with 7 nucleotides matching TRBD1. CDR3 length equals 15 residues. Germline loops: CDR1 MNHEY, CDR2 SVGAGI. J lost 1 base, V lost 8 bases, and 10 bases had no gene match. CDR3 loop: CASSSSGTDNYGYTF. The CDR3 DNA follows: TGTGCCAGCTCCTCATCCGGGACAGATAACTATGGCTACACCTTC.

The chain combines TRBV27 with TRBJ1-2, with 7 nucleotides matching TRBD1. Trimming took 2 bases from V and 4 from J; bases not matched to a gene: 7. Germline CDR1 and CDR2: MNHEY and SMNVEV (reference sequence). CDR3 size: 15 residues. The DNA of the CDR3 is TGTGCCAGCAGTTTACAAGGGACAGCCCTCTATGGCTACACCTTC. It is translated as CASSLQGTALYGYTF.

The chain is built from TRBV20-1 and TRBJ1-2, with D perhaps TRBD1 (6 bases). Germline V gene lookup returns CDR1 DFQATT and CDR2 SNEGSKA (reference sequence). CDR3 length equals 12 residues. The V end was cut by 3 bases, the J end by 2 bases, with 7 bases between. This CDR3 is CSASTGNYGYTF. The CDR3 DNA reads TGCAGTGCTAGTACAGGGAACTATGGCTACACCTTC.

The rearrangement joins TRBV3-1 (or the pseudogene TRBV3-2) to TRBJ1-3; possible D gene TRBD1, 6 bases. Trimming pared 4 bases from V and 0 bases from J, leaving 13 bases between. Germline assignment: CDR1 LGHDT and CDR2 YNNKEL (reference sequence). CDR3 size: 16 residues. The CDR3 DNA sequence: TGTGCCAGCAGCCCAGTTGGGACACTCTCTGGAAACACCATATATTTT. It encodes CASSPVGTLSGNTIYF.

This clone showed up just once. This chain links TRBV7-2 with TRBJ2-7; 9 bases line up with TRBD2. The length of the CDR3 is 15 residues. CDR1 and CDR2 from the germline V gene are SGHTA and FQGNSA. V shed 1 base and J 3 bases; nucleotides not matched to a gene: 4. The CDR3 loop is CASSLDGSGGYEQYF. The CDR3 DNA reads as TGTGCCAGCAGCTTAGATGGTAGCGGGGGCTACGAGCAGTACTTC.

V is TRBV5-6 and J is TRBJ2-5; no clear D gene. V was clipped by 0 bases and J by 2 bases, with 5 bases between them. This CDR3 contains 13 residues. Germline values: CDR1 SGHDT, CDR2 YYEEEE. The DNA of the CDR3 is TGTGCCAGCAGCTTGGAGAGACAAGAGACCCAGTACTTC. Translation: CASSLERQETQYF.

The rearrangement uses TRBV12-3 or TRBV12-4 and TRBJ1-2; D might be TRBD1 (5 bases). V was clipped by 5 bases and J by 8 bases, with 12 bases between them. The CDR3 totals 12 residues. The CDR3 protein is CASSTGTRGYTF. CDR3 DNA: TGTGCCAGCAGTACAGGTACCAGAGGCTACACCTTC.

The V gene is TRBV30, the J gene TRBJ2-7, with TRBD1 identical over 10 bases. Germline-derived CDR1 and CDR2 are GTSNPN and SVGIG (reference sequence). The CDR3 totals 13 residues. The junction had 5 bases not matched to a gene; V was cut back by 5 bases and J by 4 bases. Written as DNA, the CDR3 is TGTGCCTGGGAACCGGGACAGGGGTACGAGCAGTACTTC. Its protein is CAWEPGQGYEQYF.

CDR3 nucleotide sequence: TGTGCCAGCAGCCAAGATCCGACAGTACCTTATGGCTACACCTTC. As protein: CASSQDPTVPYGYTF. The chain couples TRBV4-2 to TRBJ1-2, with a tentative D call TRBD1 (5 bases). Germline V CDR1 and CDR2: LGHNA, YNFKEQ. The CDR3 loop spans 15 amino acids. Trimming removed 0 bases at V and 5 bases at J, with 13 bases between.

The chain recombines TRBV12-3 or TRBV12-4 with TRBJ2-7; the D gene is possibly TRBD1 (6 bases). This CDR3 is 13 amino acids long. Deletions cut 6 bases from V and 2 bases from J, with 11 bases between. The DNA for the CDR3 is TGTGCCAGCAGCCTGGGGGCAGCCTACGAGCAGTACTTC. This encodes CASSLGAAYEQYF.

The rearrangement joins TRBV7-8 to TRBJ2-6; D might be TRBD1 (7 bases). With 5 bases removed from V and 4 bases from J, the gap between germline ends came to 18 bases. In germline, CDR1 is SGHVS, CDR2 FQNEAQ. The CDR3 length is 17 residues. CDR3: CASSPPLRDRGANVLTF. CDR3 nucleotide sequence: TGTGCCAGCAGCCCACCACTGCGGGACAGAGGGGCCAACGTCCTGACTTTC.

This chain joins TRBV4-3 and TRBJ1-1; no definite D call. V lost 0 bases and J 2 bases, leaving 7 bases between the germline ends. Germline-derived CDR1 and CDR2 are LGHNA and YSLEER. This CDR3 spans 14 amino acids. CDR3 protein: CASSQDRGNTEAFF. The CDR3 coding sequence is TGCGCCAGCAGCCAAGATCGAGGTAACACTGAAGCTTTCTTT.

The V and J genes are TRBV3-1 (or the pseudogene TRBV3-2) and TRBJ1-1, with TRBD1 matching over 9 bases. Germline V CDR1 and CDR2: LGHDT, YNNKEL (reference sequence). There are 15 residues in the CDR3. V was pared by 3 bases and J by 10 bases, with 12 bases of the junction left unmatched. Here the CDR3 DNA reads TGTGCCAGCAGCCAGGGGGACAGGGTTTTAGCTCCAGCTTTCTTT. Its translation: CASSQGDRVLAPAFF.

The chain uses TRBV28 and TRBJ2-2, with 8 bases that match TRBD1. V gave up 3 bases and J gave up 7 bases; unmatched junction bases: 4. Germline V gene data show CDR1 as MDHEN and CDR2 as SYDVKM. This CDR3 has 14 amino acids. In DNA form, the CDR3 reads TGTGCCAGCAGTTTCTCAGGGGGCAGCGGGGAGCTGTTTTTT. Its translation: CASSFSGGSGELFF.

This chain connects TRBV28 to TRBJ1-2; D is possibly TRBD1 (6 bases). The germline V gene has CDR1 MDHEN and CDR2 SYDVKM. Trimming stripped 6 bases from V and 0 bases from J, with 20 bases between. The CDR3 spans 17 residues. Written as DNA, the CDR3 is TGTGCCAGCAGCTCCATTTTCCGGGACAAGACTAACTATGGCTACACCTTC. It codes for CASSSIFRDKTNYGYTF.